This T cell receptor (beta chain) was sequenced for a study of blood T cell repertoires in COVID-19. The CDR3 contains 15 residues. Germline assignment: CDR1 SNHLY and CDR2 FYNNEI. Trimming removed 3 bases from V and 7 bases from J, with 19 bases in between. Authors' data handling: Amplified reference gene primers provided the basis for estimating nucleated cell counts. Measured with immunoSEQ multiplex PCR; TCRdb has only the in-frame clones, and not every one. V, J and clone size are taken as reported in that table, and D and trimming were inferred from the DNA itself. The sample has 15,000 to 20,000 clones, 91% seen once.

This chain links TRBV2 with TRBJ2-7; D gene uncertain. The TCR comes from a human donor in a cohort sampled during active COVID-19. The sequencing sample was made of peripheral blood. The CDR3 DNA is TGTGCCAGCAGTGAGGTAGCTAGGCTTGGCTGGGAGCAGTACTTC. It translates to CASSEVARLGWEQYF.